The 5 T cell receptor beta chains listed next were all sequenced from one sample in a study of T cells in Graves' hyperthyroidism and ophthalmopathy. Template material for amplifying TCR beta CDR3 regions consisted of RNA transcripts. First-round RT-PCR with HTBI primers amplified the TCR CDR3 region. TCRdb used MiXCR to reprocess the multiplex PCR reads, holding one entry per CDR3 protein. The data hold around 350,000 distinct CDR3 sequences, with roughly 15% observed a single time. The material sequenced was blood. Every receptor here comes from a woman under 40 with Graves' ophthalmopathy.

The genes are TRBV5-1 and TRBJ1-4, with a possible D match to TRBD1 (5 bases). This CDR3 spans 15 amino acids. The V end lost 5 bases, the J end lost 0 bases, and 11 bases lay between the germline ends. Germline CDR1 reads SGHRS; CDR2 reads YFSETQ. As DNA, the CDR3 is TGCGCCAGCAGACCGCAGGGCGCAACTAATGAAAAACTGTTTTTT. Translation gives CASRPQGATNEKLFF. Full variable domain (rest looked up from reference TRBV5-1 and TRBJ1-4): KAGVTQTPRYLIKTRGQQVTLSCSPISGHRSVSWYQQTPGQGLQFLFEYFSETQRNKGNFPGRFSGRQFSNSRSEMNVSTLELGDSALYLCASRPQGATNEKLFFGSGTQLSVL.

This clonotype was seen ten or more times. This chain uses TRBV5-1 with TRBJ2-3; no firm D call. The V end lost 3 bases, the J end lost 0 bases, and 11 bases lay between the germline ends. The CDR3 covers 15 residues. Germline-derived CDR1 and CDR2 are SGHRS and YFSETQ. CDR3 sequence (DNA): TGCGCCAGCAGCTCCGCCCCTCCTAGCACAGATACGCAGTATTTT. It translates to CASSSAPPSTDTQYF.

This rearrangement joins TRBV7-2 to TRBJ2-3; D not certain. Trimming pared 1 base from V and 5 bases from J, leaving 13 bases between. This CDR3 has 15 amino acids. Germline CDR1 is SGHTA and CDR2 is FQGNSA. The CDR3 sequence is CASSLVGNPGDTQYF. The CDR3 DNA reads TGTGCCAGCAGCTTAGTTGGTAATCCGGGAGATACGCAGTATTTT.

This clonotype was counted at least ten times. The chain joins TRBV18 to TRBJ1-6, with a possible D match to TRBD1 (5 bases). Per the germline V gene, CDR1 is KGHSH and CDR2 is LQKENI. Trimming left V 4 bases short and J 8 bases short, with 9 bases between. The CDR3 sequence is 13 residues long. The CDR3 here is CASSRQGDSPLHF. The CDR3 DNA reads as TGTGCCAGCTCACGTCAGGGCGATTCACCCCTCCACTTT.

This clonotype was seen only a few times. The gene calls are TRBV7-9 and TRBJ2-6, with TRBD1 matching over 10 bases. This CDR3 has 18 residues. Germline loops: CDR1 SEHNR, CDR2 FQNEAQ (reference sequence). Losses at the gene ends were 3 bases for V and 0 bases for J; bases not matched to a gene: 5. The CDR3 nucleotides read TGTGCCAGCAGCTTGACAGGGGGCTTCAGCTCTGGGGCCAACGTCCTGACTTTC. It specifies CASSLTGGFSSGANVLTF.